A single sample gave rise to the 2 T cell receptor beta chains below, sequenced in a study of blood T cells in healthy people across ages. Primed by a sample-barcoded 5' primer and a J-beta primer mix, a second PCR proceeded for 7 to 11 cycles. TCRdb re-analysed the 5' RACE reads in MiXCR, keeping a single row per CDR3 protein. The table lists roughly 1.7 million distinct CDR3 sequences, 34% of them singletons, with about 11% in the top ten. Material: blood. The receptors were sampled from a woman in her 30s in good health.

This clonotype turned up a few times. The chain carries TRBV27 and TRBJ2-4; unclear D gene. The CDR3 totals 16 residues. Germline V lookup: CDR1 MNHEY, CDR2 SMNVEV (reference sequence). The V end was cut by 2 bases, the J end by 2 bases, with 13 bases between. This chain's CDR3 is CASSLVSVGTKNIQYF. The CDR3 DNA follows: TGTGCCAGCAGTTTAGTATCGGTGGGAACCAAAAACATTCAGTACTTC.

The rearrangement links TRBV12-3 or TRBV12-4 to TRBJ2-6; D is uncertain. CDR3 size: 16 residues. V lost 3 bases, J lost 2 bases, and 11 bases lay in between. CDR3 in DNA: TGTGCCAGCAGTTTTCTGGTTATGACTGGGGCCAACGTCCTGACTTTC. Translation: CASSFLVMTGANVLTF.